The 20 T cell receptor beta chains listed next were all sequenced from one sample in a study of T cell responses to AZD1222 COVID-19 vaccine. Generated by immunoSEQ multiplex PCR, the TCRdb table keeps only in-frame clones and is missing some. The sample shows 150,000 to 200,000 clones, approximately 95% of them seen only once. The sequences come from peripheral blood, collected on day 0 of AZD1222 vaccination. These receptors all stem from an adult in good health.

Written as DNA, the CDR3 is TGTGCCAGCATCCTACAGGGGAATGAGCAGTTCTTC. It specifies CASILQGNEQFF. The chain uses TRBV12-3 or TRBV12-4 and TRBJ2-1, with 7 bases lining up with TRBD1. V trimming: 7 bases; J trimming: 7 bases; junction bases outside the gene matches: 4. The CDR3 loop spans 12 amino acids.

The genes are TRBV6-5 and TRBJ1-3; no clear D. CDR1 and CDR2 (germline): MNHEY, SVGAGI. V was pared by 7 bases and J by 2 bases, with 15 bases between. The CDR3 is 15 residues long. The CDR3 here is CASTNDPSPGNTIYF. DNA for the CDR3: TGTGCCAGCACCAATGATCCCAGTCCTGGAAACACCATATATTTT.

The CDR3 region is CASSSRDRPNTGELFF. DNA for the CDR3: TGTGCCAGCAGCTCTAGGGACCGACCGAACACCGGGGAGCTGTTTTTT. The V call is TRBV7-8, the J call TRBJ2-2, with D possibly being TRBD1 or TRBD2 (5 bases each). Trimming removed 4 bases from V and 0 bases from J, with 12 bases in between. The CDR3 covers 16 residues. Looked up from germline, CDR1 is SGHVS and CDR2 is FQNEAQ.

CDR3 sequence: CASSLNPKDYGYTF. CDR3 bases: TGTGCCAGCAGCTTGAACCCCAAGGACTATGGCTACACCTTC. The V and J genes are TRBV5-6 and TRBJ1-2, with unresolved D. Trimming took 1 base from V and 3 from J, leaving 10 bases between them. This CDR3 is 14 amino acids long. Germline V gives CDR1 SGHDT, CDR2 YYEEEE. The variable domain in full, with the rest retrieved from reference TRBV5-6 and TRBJ1-2, is DAGVTQSPTHLIKTRGQQVTLRCSPKSGHDTVSWYQQALGQGPQFIFQYYEEEERQRGNFPDRFSGHQFPNYSSELNVNALLLGDSALYLCASSLNPKDYGYTFGSGTRLTVV.

The CDR3 spells CASSLAPGRGDTQYF. The CDR3 nucleotides read TGTGCCAGCAGCTTGGCCCCCGGGAGAGGCGATACGCAGTATTTT. The V call is TRBV5-6, the J call TRBJ2-3; TRBD2 is a possible D gene (6 bases). The CDR3 sequence is 15 residues long. CDR1 is SGHDT, CDR2 YYEEEE, per germline. Trimming removed 0 bases at V and 6 bases at J, with 14 bases between.

The genes are TRBV10-2 and TRBJ1-1; D gene uncertain. In germline, CDR1 is WSHSY, CDR2 SAAADI. Trimming pared 2 bases from V and 3 bases from J, leaving 13 bases between. The CDR3 consists of 15 residues. The CDR3 spells CASSEPALGDTEAFF. The CDR3 DNA reads as TGCGCCAGCAGTGAGCCCGCCTTGGGAGACACTGAAGCTTTCTTT.

This clone was observed once. This rearrangement joins TRBV3-1 (or the pseudogene TRBV3-2) to TRBJ2-1; 8 bases align to TRBD2. CDR1 and CDR2 from the germline V gene are LGHDT and YNNKEL (reference sequence). V shed 1 base, J shed 6 bases, and the junction held 5 bases outside the gene matches. The CDR3 totals 15 residues. The CDR3 region is CASSQVVTSGNEQFF. DNA for the CDR3: TGTGCCAGCAGCCAAGTAGTTACTAGCGGCAATGAGCAGTTCTTC.

The V gene is TRBV27, the J gene TRBJ1-5; tentatively, D is TRBD1 (6 bases). Germline V CDR1 and CDR2: MNHEY, SMNVEV (reference sequence). V lost 7 bases and J 0 bases, leaving 10 bases between the germline ends. This CDR3 has 14 residues. The CDR3: CASTVGGSNQPQHF. In DNA form, the CDR3 reads TGTGCCAGCACCGTAGGGGGTAGCAATCAGCCCCAGCATTTT.

The chain has TRBV5-4 and TRBJ2-3, with a tentative D call TRBD2 (5 bases). Trimming left V 2 bases short and J 4 bases short, with 14 bases between. CDR1 SGHNT and CDR2 YYREEE come from the germline V gene (reference sequence). The CDR3 totals 15 residues. The CDR3 sequence: CASSFYPTRADTQYF. In nucleotides, the CDR3 is TGTGCCAGCAGCTTTTACCCTACTAGAGCAGATACGCAGTATTTT.

V usage is TRBV28 and J usage is TRBJ1-2; D is possibly TRBD1 (5 bases). This CDR3 spans 16 amino acids. Germline V CDR1 and CDR2: MDHEN, SYDVKM. V was shortened by 6 bases and J by 3 bases, with 20 bases between the two germline ends. Here the CDR3 DNA reads TGTGCCAGCAGATCGGGTTTAGGGGAGGGTGACTATGGCTACACCTTC. Its translation is CASRSGLGEGDYGYTF.

CDR3 DNA: TGCGCCAGCAGCCTTACAATGAACACTGAAGCTTTCTTT. It is translated as CASSLTMNTEAFF. This sequence joins TRBV4-1 and TRBJ1-1, with no clear D. Trimming removed 4 bases at V and 0 bases at J, with 6 bases between. The CDR3 loop spans 13 amino acids. Per the germline V gene, CDR1 is MGHRA and CDR2 is YSYEKL.

This chain connects TRBV10-1 to TRBJ2-1, with 10 bases lining up with TRBD2. The CDR3 totals 14 residues. CDR1 and CDR2 from the germline V gene are WNHNN and SYGVQD (reference sequence). With 10 bases clipped from V and 3 bases from J, the junction kept 6 bases outside the gene matches. CDR3 bases: TGCGCCACCCGGAGCGGGGGGGACTACAATGAGCAGTTCTTC. Amino acid sequence: CATRSGGDYNEQFF.

The rearrangement uses TRBV5-5 and TRBJ1-3, with 8 bases aligning to TRBD1. V shed 4 bases, J shed 4 bases, and the junction held 10 bases outside the gene matches. The CDR3 has 16 residues. Germline CDR1 SGHKS, CDR2 YYEKEE (reference sequence). CDR3 region: CASSPTDRGYGNTIYF. CDR3 sequence (DNA): TGTGCCAGCAGCCCGACTGACAGGGGATACGGAAACACCATATATTTT.

The chain links TRBV7-9 to TRBJ1-1; 8 nucleotides agree with TRBD1. Germline values: CDR1 SEHNR, CDR2 FQNEAQ (reference sequence). The V and J ends lost 5 bases and 10 bases, in that order; junction bases with no gene match: 6. This CDR3 comprises 12 residues. The CDR3 DNA is TGTGCCAGCAGCCTTTCAGGGGGCAGAGCTTTCTTT. Translated, it gives CASSLSGGRAFF.

This rearrangement joins TRBV5-4 to TRBJ2-3; the match to TRBD2 covers 8 bases. With V trimmed by 6 bases and J by 0 bases, 9 bases remained unmatched. Germline loops: CDR1 SGHNT, CDR2 YYREEE (reference sequence). This CDR3 is 16 amino acids long. CDR3 DNA: TGTGCCAGCAAACTAGCGGTCGAGCCTAGCACAGATACGCAGTATTTT. Its protein product is CASKLAVEPSTDTQYF. Combining the CDR3 with reference TRBV5-4 and TRBJ2-3 gives the whole variable domain ETGVTQSPTHLIKTRGQQVTLRCSSQSGHNTVSWYQQALGQGPQFIFQYYREEENGRGNFPPRFSGLQFPNYSSELNVNALELDDSALYLCASKLAVEPSTDTQYFGPGTRLTVL.

The chain is built from TRBV30 and TRBJ1-1; D remains unclear. Trimming removed 4 bases at V and 10 bases at J, with 13 bases between. CDR1 is GTSNPN, CDR2 SVGIG, per germline (reference sequence). The CDR3 has 11 amino acids. The CDR3 is CAWTGVGRAFF. As DNA, the CDR3 is TGTGCCTGGACCGGAGTTGGGAGAGCTTTCTTT.

The rearrangement uses TRBV7-8 and TRBJ1-1, with unresolved D. Trimming shortened V by 5 bases and J by 5 bases, and 12 bases separated the two germline ends. In germline, CDR1 is SGHVS, CDR2 FQNEAQ. The CDR3 is made up of 13 amino acids. CDR3 DNA: TGTGCCAGCAGCCTCGCCCTTCGAACTGAAGCTTTCTTT. Residues: CASSLALRTEAFF.

The rearrangement uses TRBV2 and TRBJ2-7; no definite D call. V was cut by 7 bases and J by 3 bases, with 13 bases left in between. Germline CDR1 and CDR2: SNHLY and FYNNEI. CDR3 length: 13 residues. CDR3 nucleotides: TGTGCCAGCATCACGGACCTATTCTACGAGCAGTACTTC. Residues: CASITDLFYEQYF.

CDR3 residues: CASSEAVGNTGELFF. CDR3 in DNA: TGTGCCAGCAGTGAAGCTGTGGGGAACACCGGGGAGCTGTTTTTT. The J gene is TRBJ2-2, the V gene TRBV6-1; D uncertain. The germline V gene encodes CDR1 MNHNS and CDR2 SASEGT. Trimming shortened V by 0 bases and J by 1 base, and 6 bases separated the two germline ends. The CDR3 totals 15 residues.

The gene calls are TRBV5-1 and TRBJ2-7; no definite D call. Germline V gene sequence: CDR1 SGHRS, CDR2 YFSETQ. Deletions cut 4 bases from V and 3 bases from J, with 5 bases between. The CDR3 is 11 amino acids. The CDR3 DNA reads as TGCGCCAGCAGCGCCAACTACGAGCAGTACTTC. This encodes CASSANYEQYF.